Listed below are T cell receptor beta chains from one sample, sequenced in a study of shared clonotypes between healthy human individuals. Repertoires were generated with immunoSEQ multiplex PCR, while TCRdb's copy carries only in-frame clones and drops some. The sample lists about 2.1 million clones; roughly 93% were seen once. The sample comprised naive CD8+ T cells from PBMCs. These receptors were obtained from a young man in good health. Some clones in this sample may be carry-over from other donors' samples. Each CDR3 is given with its conserved first and last residue. Each record gives: J gene, V gene, D gene, clone size, CDR3 protein, CDR3 DNA. D genes are given only for firm matches. Clone sizes are given selectively: once, few, many, or a class where the clone is expanded.

j_gene: TRBJ2-3; v_gene: TRBV7-3; d_gene: NA; abundance: NA; CDR3aa: CASSLGGPDTQYF; CDR3nt: TGTGCCAGCAGCTTAGGAGGGCCAGATACGCAGTATTTT
j_gene: TRBJ1-1; v_gene: TRBV5-1; d_gene: NA; abundance: NA; CDR3aa: CASSLSPGSNTEAFF; CDR3nt: TGCGCCAGCAGCTTGTCTCCGGGGTCGAACACTGAAGCTTTCTTT
j_gene: TRBJ2-7; v_gene: TRBV2; d_gene: NA; abundance: NA; CDR3aa: CASRGLGRVYEQYF; CDR3nt: TGTGCCAGCAGGGGTCTCGGGCGGGTCTACGAGCAGTACTTC
j_gene: TRBJ2-5; v_gene: TRBV27; d_gene: NA; abundance: NA; CDR3aa: CASSSYPEETQYF; CDR3nt: TGTGCCAGCAGTTCGTACCCCGAAGAGACCCAGTACTTC
j_gene: TRBJ2-1; v_gene: TRBV7-9; d_gene: TRBD2; abundance: NA; CDR3aa: CASSSPTSGSSQQFF; CDR3nt: TGTGCCAGCAGCTCACCGACTAGCGGGAGTAGCCAGCAGTTCTTC
j_gene: TRBJ2-3; v_gene: TRBV11-1; d_gene: NA; abundance: NA; CDR3aa: CASSLALRTDTQYF; CDR3nt: TGTGCCAGCAGCTTAGCGCTCAGAACAGATACGCAGTATTTT
j_gene: TRBJ1-2; v_gene: TRBV27; d_gene: NA; abundance: NA; CDR3aa: CASGVGGQSHYGYTF; CDR3nt: TGTGCCAGCGGTGTTGGTGGACAGTCACACTATGGCTACACCTTC
j_gene: TRBJ2-1; v_gene: TRBV6-6; d_gene: NA; abundance: NA; CDR3aa: CASNDGGNEQFF; CDR3nt: TGTGCCAGCAACGACGGGGGAAATGAGCAGTTCTTC
j_gene: TRBJ2-1; v_gene: TRBV13; d_gene: TRBD2; abundance: NA; CDR3aa: CASSCQREAAYNEQFF; CDR3nt: TGTGCCAGCAGCTGCCAGCGGGAGGCTGCTTACAATGAGCAGTTCTTC
j_gene: TRBJ2-7; v_gene: TRBV27; d_gene: TRBD1; abundance: NA; CDR3aa: CASSLGQGIYEQYF; CDR3nt: TGTGCCAGCAGTTTGGGACAGGGGATTTACGAGCAGTACTTC
j_gene: TRBJ2-2; v_gene: TRBV7-9; d_gene: TRBD1; abundance: NA; CDR3aa: CASSLYTGGTGELFF; CDR3nt: TGTGCCAGCAGCTTATATACAGGGGGCACCGGGGAGCTGTTTTTT
j_gene: TRBJ2-1; v_gene: TRBV27; d_gene: TRBD2; abundance: NA; CDR3aa: CASSLIASGRSYNEQFF; CDR3nt: TGTGCCAGCAGTTTAATAGCTAGCGGGAGATCCTACAATGAGCAGTTCTTC
j_gene: TRBJ2-5; v_gene: TRBV28; d_gene: TRBD2; abundance: once; CDR3aa: CASSLAGGETQYF; CDR3nt: TGTGCCAGCAGTTTGGCGGGAGGAGAGACCCAGTACTTC
j_gene: TRBJ1-5; v_gene: TRBV6-1; d_gene: NA; abundance: few; CDR3aa: CASRRDGSNQPQHF; CDR3nt: TGTGCCAGCAGGAGGGATGGTAGCAATCAGCCCCAGCATTTT
j_gene: TRBJ1-5; v_gene: TRBV6-5; d_gene: NA; abundance: NA; CDR3aa: CASRSLISVNQPQHF; CDR3nt: TGTGCCAGCAGGAGCCTCATTAGCGTCAATCAGCCCCAGCATTTT
j_gene: TRBJ2-1; v_gene: TRBV27; d_gene: NA; abundance: once; CDR3aa: CASSPNPFFTEQFF; CDR3nt: TGTGCCAGCAGTCCCAACCCCTTTTTTACTGAGCAGTTCTTC